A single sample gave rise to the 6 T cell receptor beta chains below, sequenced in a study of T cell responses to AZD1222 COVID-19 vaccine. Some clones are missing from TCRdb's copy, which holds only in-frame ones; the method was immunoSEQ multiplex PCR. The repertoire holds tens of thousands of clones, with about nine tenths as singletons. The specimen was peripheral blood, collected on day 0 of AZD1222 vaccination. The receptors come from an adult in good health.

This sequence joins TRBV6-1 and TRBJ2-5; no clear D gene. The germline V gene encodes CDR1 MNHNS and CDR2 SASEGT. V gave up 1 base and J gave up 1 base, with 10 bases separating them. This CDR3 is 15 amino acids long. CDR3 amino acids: CASSEVAFLQETQYF. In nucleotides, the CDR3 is TGTGCCAGCAGTGAAGTTGCCTTCCTCCAAGAGACCCAGTACTTC.

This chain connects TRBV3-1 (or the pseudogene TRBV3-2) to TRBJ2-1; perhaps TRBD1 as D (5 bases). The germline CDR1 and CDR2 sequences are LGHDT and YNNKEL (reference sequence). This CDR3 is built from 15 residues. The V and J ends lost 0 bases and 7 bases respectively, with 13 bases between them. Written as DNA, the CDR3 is TGTGCCAGCAGCCAAGATCTGCCAGGGCTGAATGAGCAGTTCTTC. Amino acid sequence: CASSQDLPGLNEQFF.

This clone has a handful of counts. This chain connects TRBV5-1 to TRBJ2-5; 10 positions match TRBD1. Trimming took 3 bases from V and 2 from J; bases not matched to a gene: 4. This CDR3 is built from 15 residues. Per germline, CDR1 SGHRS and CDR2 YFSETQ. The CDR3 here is CASSWGQGSQETQYF. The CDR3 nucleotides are TGCGCCAGCAGCTGGGGACAGGGGAGTCAAGAGACCCAGTACTTC.

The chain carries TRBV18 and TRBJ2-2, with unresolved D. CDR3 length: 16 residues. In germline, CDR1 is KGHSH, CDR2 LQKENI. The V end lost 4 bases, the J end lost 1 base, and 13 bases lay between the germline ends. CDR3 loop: CASSLIDLGNTGELFF. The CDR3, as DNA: TGTGCCAGCTCACTGATTGACTTGGGGAACACCGGGGAGCTGTTTTTT.

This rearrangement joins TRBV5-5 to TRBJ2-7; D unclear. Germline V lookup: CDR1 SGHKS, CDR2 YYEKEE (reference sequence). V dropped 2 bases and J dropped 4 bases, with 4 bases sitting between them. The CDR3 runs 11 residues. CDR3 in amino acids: CASSLFYEQYF. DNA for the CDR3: TGTGCCAGCAGCTTATTTTACGAGCAGTACTTC.

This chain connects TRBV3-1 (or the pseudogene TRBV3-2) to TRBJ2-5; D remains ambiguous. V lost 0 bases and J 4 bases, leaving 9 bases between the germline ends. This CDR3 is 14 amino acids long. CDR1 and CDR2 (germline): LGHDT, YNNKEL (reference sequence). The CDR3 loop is CASSQEYRRETQYF. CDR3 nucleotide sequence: TGTGCCAGCAGCCAAGAGTATAGGAGAGAGACCCAGTACTTC.